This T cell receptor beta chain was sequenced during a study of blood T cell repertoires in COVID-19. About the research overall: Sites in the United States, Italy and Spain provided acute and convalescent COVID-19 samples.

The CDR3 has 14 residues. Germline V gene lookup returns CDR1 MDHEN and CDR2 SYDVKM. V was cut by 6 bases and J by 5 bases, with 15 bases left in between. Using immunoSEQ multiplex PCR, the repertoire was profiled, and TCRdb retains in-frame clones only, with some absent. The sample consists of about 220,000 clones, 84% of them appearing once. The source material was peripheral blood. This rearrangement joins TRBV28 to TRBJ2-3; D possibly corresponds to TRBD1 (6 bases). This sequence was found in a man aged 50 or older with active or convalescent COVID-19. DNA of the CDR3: TGTGCCAGCAGGGAGACAGGTGGGGTAGATACGCAGTATTTT. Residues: CASRETGGVDTQYF.